This entry features one T cell receptor (beta chain) sequence. The antigen is undetermined. The PCR ran on 60 Vbeta and 13 Jbeta primers. The repertoire was sequenced with immunoSEQ multiplex PCR; TCRdb's copy has only in-frame clones and lacks some. The sample contains about 110,000 clones, around 82% of which appear only once. These data are taken from a study of cytomegalovirus exposure and HLA in healthy donors. About the research overall: An earlier analysis found fewer than 140 million unique TCR beta sequences from approximately 190 million T cells.

Study outcomes and limitations: Later on, an analysis found that several of the most significant clusters appeared to be linked to common viral pathogens, which included parvovirus B19. According to an earlier analysis, most TCR beta V segments yielded productive rearrangements about 90% or about 30% of the time.

Germline V gene data show CDR1 as SGHVS and CDR2 as FQNEAQ. This CDR3 is 13 amino acids long. V shed 8 bases, J shed 5 bases, and the junction held 7 bases outside the gene matches. The sample was PBMCs. The chain uses TRBV7-8 and TRBJ2-5; TRBD1 matches at 8 bases. The clonotype originates from a man aged 50 or older in good health and CMV-seronegative. The CDR3 coding sequence is TGTGCCAGCGTGGGCAGGGGGCAGGAGACCCAGTACTTC. Encoded protein: CASVGRGQETQYF. Supplemented by reference TRBV7-8 and TRBJ2-5, the full variable domain reads GAGVSQSPRYKVAKRGQDVALRCDPISGHVSLFWYQQALGQGPEFLTYFQNEAQLDKSGLPSDRFFAERPEGSVSTLKIQRTQQEDSAVYLCASVGRGQETQYFGPGTRLLVL.